The clone carrying this T cell receptor beta chain was found once. Measured with immunoSEQ multiplex PCR; TCRdb has only the in-frame clones, and not every one. The sample has fewer than 150,000 clones; around 88% are singletons. V lost 0 bases and J 7 bases, leaving 18 bases between the germline ends. CDR1 is GTSNPN, CDR2 SVGIG, per germline (reference sequence). The CDR3 consists of 15 residues. These data are taken from a study of cytomegalovirus exposure and HLA in healthy donors. This sequence joins TRBV30 and TRBJ1-2; a weak D match, TRBD1 (5 bases). The sequenced sample consisted of PBMCs. This receptor was identified in a woman aged 18-30 years in good health and CMV-seropositive. The CDR3 loop is CAWSVTLWDLGGYTF. The CDR3 coding sequence is TGTGCCTGGAGTGTAACTCTGTGGGACTTGGGTGGCTACACCTTC.